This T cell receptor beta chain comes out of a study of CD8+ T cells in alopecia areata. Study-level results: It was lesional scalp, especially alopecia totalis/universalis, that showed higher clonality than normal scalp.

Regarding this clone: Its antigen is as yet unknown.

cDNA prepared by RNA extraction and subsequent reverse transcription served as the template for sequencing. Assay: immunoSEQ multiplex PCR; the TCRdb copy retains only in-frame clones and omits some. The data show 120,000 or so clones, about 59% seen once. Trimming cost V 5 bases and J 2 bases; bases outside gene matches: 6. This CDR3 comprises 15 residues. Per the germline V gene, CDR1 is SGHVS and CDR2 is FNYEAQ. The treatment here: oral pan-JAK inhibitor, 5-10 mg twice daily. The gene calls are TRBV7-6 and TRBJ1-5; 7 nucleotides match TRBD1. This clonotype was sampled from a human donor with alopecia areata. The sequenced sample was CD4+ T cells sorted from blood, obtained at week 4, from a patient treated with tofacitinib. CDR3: CASSPDQGGNQPQHF. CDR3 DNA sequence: TGTGCCAGCAGCCCCGATCAGGGGGGCAATCAGCCCCAGCATTTT.